The T cell receptor beta chain under discussion was sequenced for a study of graft-versus-host responses after intestinal transplantation. Here immunoSEQ multiplex PCR was the method, and the copy in TCRdb shows in-frame clones only, minus some. The sample yields roughly 29,000 clones, roughly nine tenths seen once. This sequence originates from a human patient who received an intestinal transplant, so some T cells may come from the graft donor. The sample in question was PBMCs, obtained 450 to 480 days after intestinal transplantation.

The CDR3 is CASSSASGRAYNEQFF. The CDR3 bases are TGTGCCAGCAGTTCCGCTAGCGGGCGTGCCTACAATGAGCAGTTCTTC. This chain connects TRBV28 to TRBJ2-1; 8 nucleotides line up with TRBD2. Germline V gives CDR1 MDHEN, CDR2 SYDVKM. V lost 4 bases, J lost 2 bases, and 7 bases stayed unmatched. The CDR3 extends over 16 amino acids.